This TCR beta chain was retrieved from a study of response to subunit inactivated influenza vaccine. Findings and caveats of the study: Each seasonal flu vaccination may recruit only limited new T cells, authors suggested.

As to this clonotype: As yet, its antigen is unknown.

The trim removed 3 bases at V and 7 bases at J, leaving 5 bases unmatched. This CDR3 contains 14 residues. In germline, CDR1 is SGHAT, CDR2 FQNNGV. TCRdb recomputed calls from the RT-PCR reads with MiXCR, one row per CDR3 protein. The data contain 500,000 to 750,000 distinct CDR3 sequences, about 15% of them seen just once; the ten biggest clones take up 11%. This sequence joins TRBV11-2 and TRBJ2-1, with 8 positions matching TRBD2. The TCR originated in a man aged 45 to 65 who received an inactivated influenza vaccine. The sample was PBMCs from blood, taken approximately 13 days after vaccination. CDR3 loop: CASSLNGRGNEQFF. The CDR3 bases are TGTGCCAGCAGCTTGAACGGGAGGGGGAATGAGCAGTTCTTC. Full variable domain (outside the CDR3, taken from reference TRBV11-2 and TRBJ2-1): EAGVAQSPRYKIIEKRQSVAFWCNPISGHATLYWYQQILGQGPKLLIQFQNNGVVDDSQLPKDRFSAERLKGVDSTLKIQPAKLEDSAVYLCASSLNGRGNEQFFGPGTRLTVL.